The sequence of this T cell receptor beta chain was determined in a study of response to subunit inactivated influenza vaccine. Overall study results and limits: Authors suggested few new T cells are recruited by each seasonal influenza vaccination.

This clonotype was found a few times. Antigen unknown. V gave up 0 bases and J gave up 1 base, with 10 bases separating them. The CDR3 loop spans 16 amino acids. Per the germline V gene, CDR1 is SGHRS and CDR2 is YFSETQ. TCRdb fed the RT-PCR reads into MiXCR, producing one record per CDR3 protein. This sample yields 650,000 to 800,000 distinct CDR3 sequences, of which about 18% are seen a single time; 11% belongs to the top ten. The sample here was PBMCs from blood, taken 4 to 6 days after vaccination. This clonotype originated in a man aged 45-65 years who received an inactivated influenza vaccine. The gene calls are TRBV5-1 and TRBJ2-2; D not certain. CDR3 coding DNA: TGCGCCAGCAGCTTGGCGCCCAACTTGAACACCGGGGAGCTGTTTTTT. This sequence encodes CASSLAPNLNTGELFF.